The 4 T cell receptor beta chains given below trace back to one sample, sequenced in a study of tissue T cells after allogeneic stem cell transplantation. Libraries were prepared by immunoSEQ multiplex PCR; TCRdb keeps only in-frame clonotypes and omits some of them. The sample lists about 12,000 clones, approximately 70% seen once, with around 14% in the top ten. The specimen was tissue from the right colon, collected at autopsy. The origin of the receptors is a woman aged 18 to 55 with breast cancer.

V and J are TRBV5-1 and TRBJ1-3; D not certain. Trimming removed 0 bases from V and 3 bases from J, with 4 bases in between. The germline V gene encodes CDR1 SGHRS and CDR2 YFSETQ. The CDR3 runs 13 residues. The CDR3 protein is CASSLGRGNTIYF. The DNA of the CDR3 is TGCGCCAGCAGCTTGGGCCGTGGAAACACCATATATTTT.

The rearrangement uses TRBV6-1 and TRBJ2-3; no definite D call. Deletions cut 0 bases from V and 11 bases from J, with 15 bases between. CDR1 is MNHNS and CDR2 is SASEGT in the germline V gene. This CDR3 has 14 residues. In DNA, the CDR3 is TGTGCCAGCAGTGAAGCTACGGGCCCTTGGGGGCAGTATTTT. It encodes CASSEATGPWGQYF.

The rearrangement joins TRBV28 to TRBJ2-6, with D perhaps TRBD1 (6 bases). V shed 7 bases and J shed 2 bases, with 12 bases lying between them. Germline-derived CDR1 and CDR2 are MDHEN and SYDVKM. The CDR3 covers 15 residues. The CDR3 DNA sequence: TGTGCCAGCACCCCCAGGGGTGCTGGGGCCAACGTCCTGACTTTC. Translating it yields CASTPRGAGANVLTF.

This clone was counted only a few times. V gene TRBV7-3 combines with J gene TRBJ2-2; D gene ambiguous. This CDR3 comprises 13 residues. Trimming took 1 base from V and 6 from J, leaving 6 bases between them. Germline V gives CDR1 SGHTA, CDR2 FQGTGA. The CDR3 spells CASSLKLPGELFF. The CDR3 DNA follows: TGTGCCAGCAGCTTAAAGCTGCCCGGGGAGCTGTTTTTT.